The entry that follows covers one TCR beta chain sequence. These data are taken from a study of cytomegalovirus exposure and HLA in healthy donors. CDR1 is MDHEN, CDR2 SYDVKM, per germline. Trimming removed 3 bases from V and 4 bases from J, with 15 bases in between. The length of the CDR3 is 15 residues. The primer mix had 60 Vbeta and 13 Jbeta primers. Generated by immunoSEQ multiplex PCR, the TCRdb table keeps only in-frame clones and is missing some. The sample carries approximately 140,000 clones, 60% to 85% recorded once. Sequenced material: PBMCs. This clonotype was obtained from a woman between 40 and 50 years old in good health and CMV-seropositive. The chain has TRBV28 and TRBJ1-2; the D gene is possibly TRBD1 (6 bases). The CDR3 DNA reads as TGTGCCAGCAGTTTCTTAGCCGGGGGGCCCTATGGCTACACCTTC. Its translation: CASSFLAGGPYGYTF.